This TCR beta chain was identified in a study of regulatory T cells in long-lasting Graves disease. Study-wide points: What was studied was peripheral blood only, and not thyroid tissue. Segments TRBV28, TRBJ1-2 and TRBJ2-5 showed preferential usage in persistent disease. Persistent patients shared 2,741 public clonotypes among themselves. Newly diagnosed patients shared fewer, at some 900. Patients with persistent Graves' had lower TCR diversity than newly diagnosed patients.

The time point is: newly diagnosed GD, antithyroid drugs for less than 3 months. Generation of the TCR library employed RNA extracted from PBMCs. Relying on iRepertoire HTBI primers and Arm-PCR of CDR3 regions, the team built TCR beta libraries. TCRdb itself ran the multiplex PCR reads through MiXCR, one entry per CDR3 protein. The sample has more than 300,000 distinct CDR3 sequences; roughly a sixth are singletons. The CDR3 is made up of 18 amino acids. Germline CDR1 MNHNS, CDR2 SASEGT. V was clipped by 4 bases and J by 8 bases; unmatched bases: 19. This clonotype was detected many times. The antigen remains undetermined.

The V gene is TRBV6-1, the J gene TRBJ1-2, with 10 nucleotides matching TRBD1. The sequence was collected from a female donor with Graves disease. Sequenced material: peripheral blood mononuclear cells (PBMCs), taken at new diagnosis, from a patient treated with antithyroid drugs. The chain's CDR3 is CASSGTSQTSGQGGGYTF. CDR3 coding DNA: TGTGCCAGCAGTGGGACCTCCCAGACCTCCGGACAGGGGGGAGGCTACACCTTC.